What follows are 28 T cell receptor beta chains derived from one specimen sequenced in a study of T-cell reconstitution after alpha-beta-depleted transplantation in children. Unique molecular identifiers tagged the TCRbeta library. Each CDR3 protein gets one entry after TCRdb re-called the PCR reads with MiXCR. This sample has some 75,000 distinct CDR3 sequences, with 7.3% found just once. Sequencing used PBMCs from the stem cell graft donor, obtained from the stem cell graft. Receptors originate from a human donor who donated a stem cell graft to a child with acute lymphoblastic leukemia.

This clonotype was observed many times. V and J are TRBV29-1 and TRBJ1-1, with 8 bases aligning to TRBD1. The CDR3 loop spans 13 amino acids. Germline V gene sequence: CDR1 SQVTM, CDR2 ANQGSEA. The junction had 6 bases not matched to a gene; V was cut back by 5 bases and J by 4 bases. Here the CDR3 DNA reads TGCAGCGTTCCCGGACAGGGAGGCACTGAAGCTTTCTTT. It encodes CSVPGQGGTEAFF.

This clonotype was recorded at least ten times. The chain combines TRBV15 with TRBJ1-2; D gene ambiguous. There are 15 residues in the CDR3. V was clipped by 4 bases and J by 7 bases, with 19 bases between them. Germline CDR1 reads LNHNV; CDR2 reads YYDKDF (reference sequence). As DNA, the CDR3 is TGTGCCACCAGCACGCCCGGGCGGGTGGCCCGTGGCTACACCTTC. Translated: CATSTPGRVARGYTF.

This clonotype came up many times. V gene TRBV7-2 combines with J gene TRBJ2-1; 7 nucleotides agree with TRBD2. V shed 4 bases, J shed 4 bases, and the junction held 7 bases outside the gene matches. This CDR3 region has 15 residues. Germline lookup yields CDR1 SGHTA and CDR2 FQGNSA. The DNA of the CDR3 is TGTGCCAGCAGCTCGGATTTGGGAGGGTACAATGAGCAGTTCTTC. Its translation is CASSSDLGGYNEQFF. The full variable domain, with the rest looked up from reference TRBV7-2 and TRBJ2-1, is GAGVSQSPSNKVTEKGKDVELRCDPISGHTALYWYRQSLGQGLEFLIYFQGNSAPDKSGLPSDRFSAERTGGSVSTLTIQRTQQEDSAVYLCASSSDLGGYNEQFFGPGTRLTVL.

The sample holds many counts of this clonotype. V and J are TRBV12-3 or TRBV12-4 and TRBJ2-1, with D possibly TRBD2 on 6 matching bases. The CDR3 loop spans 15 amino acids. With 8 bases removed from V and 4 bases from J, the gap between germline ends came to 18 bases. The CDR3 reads CASSPKEGPYNEQFF. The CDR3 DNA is TGTGCCAGCTCCCCGAAGGAGGGCCCATACAATGAGCAGTTCTTC.

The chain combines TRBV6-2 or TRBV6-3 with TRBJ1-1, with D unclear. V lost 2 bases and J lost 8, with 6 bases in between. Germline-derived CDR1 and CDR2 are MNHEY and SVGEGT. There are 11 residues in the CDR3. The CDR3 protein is CASSYLLEAFF. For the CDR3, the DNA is TGTGCCAGCAGTTACCTGTTAGAAGCTTTCTTT.

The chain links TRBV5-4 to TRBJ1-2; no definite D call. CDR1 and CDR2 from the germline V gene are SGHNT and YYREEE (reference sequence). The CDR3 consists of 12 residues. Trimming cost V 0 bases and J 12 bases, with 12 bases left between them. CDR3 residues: CASSLARDANTF. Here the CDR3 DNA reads TGTGCCAGCAGCTTGGCCAGAGACGCCAACACCTTC.

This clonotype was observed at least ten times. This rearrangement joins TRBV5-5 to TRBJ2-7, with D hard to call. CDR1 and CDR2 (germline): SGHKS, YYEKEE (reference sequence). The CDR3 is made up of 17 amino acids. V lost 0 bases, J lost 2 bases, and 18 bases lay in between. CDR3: CASSLEFMGSPTYEQYF. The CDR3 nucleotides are TGTGCCAGCAGCTTGGAGTTTATGGGGTCACCCACCTACGAGCAGTACTTC. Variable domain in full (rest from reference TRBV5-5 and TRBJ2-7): DAGVTQSPTHLIKTRGQQVTLRCSPISGHKSVSWYQQVLGQGPQFIFQYYEKEERGRGNFPDRFSARQFPNYSSELNVNALLLGDSALYLCASSLEFMGSPTYEQYFGPGTRLTVT.

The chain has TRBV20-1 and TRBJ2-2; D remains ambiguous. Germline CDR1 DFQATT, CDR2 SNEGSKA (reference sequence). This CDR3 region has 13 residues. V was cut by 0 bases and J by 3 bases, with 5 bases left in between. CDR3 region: CSARDEDTGELFF. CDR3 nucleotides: TGCAGTGCTAGAGATGAGGACACCGGGGAGCTGTTTTTT.

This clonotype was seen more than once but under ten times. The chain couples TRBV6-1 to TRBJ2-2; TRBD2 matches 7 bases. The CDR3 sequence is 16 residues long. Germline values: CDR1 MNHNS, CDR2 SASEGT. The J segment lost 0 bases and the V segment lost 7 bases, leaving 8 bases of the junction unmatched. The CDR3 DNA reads TGTGCCAGCACCCTGCTAGCGGAGGCGAACACCGGGGAGCTGTTTTTT. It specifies CASTLLAEANTGELFF.

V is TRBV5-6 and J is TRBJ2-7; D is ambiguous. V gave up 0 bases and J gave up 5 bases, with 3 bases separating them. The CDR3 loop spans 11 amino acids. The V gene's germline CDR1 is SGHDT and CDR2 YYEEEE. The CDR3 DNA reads TGTGCCAGCAGCTTGGAAAACGAGCAGTACTTC. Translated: CASSLENEQYF.

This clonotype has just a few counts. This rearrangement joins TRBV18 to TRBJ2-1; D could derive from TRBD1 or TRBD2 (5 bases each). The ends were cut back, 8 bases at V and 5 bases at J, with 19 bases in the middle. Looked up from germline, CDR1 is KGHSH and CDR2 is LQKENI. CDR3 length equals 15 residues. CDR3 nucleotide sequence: TGTGCCAGCGCCCCGGGGCTAGGCCCCCACAATGAGCAGTTCTTC. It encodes CASAPGLGPHNEQFF.

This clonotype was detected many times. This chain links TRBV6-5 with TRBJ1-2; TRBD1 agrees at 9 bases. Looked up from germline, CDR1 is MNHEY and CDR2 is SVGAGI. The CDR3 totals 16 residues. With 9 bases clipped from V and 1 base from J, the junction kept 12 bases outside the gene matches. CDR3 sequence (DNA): TGTGCCAGTAGACACCCGGGACAGGGAGTTAACTATGGCTACACCTTC. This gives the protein CASRHPGQGVNYGYTF.

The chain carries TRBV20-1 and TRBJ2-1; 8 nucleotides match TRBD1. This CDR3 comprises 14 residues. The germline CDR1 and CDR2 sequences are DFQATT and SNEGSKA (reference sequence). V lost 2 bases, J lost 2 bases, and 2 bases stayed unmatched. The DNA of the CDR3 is TGCAGTGCTAGACAGGACAGGGCCTACAATGAGCAGTTCTTC. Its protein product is CSARQDRAYNEQFF.

CDR3 amino acids: CASSSPGTLSYNEQFF. CDR3 bases: TGTGCCAGCAGCTCCCCCGGGACCCTTTCCTACAATGAGCAGTTCTTC. The J gene is TRBJ2-1, the V gene TRBV5-4; perhaps D is TRBD1 or TRBD2 (5 bases each). V gave up 3 bases and J gave up 1 base, with 14 bases separating them. The CDR3 spans 16 residues. Germline V gene sequence: CDR1 SGHNT, CDR2 YYREEE (reference sequence).

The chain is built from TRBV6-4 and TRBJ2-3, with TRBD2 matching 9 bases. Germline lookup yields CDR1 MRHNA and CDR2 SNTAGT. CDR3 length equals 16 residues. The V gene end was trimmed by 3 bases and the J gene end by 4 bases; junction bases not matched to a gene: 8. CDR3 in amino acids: CASSESAGGGADTQYF. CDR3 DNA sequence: TGTGCCAGCAGTGAGAGCGCGGGAGGGGGAGCAGATACGCAGTATTTT.

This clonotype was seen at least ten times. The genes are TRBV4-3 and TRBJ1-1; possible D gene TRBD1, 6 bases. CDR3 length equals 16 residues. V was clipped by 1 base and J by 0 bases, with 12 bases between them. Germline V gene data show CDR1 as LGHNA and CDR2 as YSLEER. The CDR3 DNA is TGCGCCAGCAGCCAAGTTTCTGGACAGATGAACACTGAAGCTTTCTTT. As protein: CASSQVSGQMNTEAFF.

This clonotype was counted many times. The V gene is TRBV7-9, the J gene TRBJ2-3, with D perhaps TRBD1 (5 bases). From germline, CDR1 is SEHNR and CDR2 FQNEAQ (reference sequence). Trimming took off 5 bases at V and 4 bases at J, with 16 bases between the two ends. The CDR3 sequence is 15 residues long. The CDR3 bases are TGTGCCAGCAGCCTCGTCCAGGGCAGGGCAGATACGCAGTATTTT. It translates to CASSLVQGRADTQYF.

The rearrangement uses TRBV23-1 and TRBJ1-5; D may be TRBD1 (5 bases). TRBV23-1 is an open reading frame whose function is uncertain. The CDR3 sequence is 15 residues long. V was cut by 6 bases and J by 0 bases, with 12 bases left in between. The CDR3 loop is CASRGGTDSNQPQHF. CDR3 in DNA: TGCGCCAGCAGAGGCGGGACTGATAGCAATCAGCCCCAGCATTTT.

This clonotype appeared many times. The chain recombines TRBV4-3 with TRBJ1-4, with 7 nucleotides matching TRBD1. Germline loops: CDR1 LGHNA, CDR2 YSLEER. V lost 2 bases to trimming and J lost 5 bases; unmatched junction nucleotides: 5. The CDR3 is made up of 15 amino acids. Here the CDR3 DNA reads TGCGCCAGCAGCCAAAAACAGGGGACGAATGAAAAACTGTTTTTT. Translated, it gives CASSQKQGTNEKLFF.

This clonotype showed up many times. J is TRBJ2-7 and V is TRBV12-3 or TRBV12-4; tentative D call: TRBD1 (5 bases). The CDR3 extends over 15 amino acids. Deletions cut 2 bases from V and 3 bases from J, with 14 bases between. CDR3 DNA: TGTGCCAGCAGTTTATGGGGCACCGAAGTCTACGAGCAGTACTTC. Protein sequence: CASSLWGTEVYEQYF.

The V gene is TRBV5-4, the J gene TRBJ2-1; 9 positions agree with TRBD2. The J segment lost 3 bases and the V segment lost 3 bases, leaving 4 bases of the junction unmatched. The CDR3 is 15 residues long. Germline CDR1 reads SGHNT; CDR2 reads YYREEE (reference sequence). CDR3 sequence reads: CASSWGLASYNEQFF. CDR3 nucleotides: TGTGCCAGCAGCTGGGGACTAGCAAGCTACAATGAGCAGTTCTTC.

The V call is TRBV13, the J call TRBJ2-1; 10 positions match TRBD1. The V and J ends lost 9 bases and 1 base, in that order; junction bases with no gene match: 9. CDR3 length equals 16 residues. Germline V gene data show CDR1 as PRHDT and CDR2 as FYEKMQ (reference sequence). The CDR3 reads CARSPRTGGSYNEQFF. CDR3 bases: TGTGCCAGAAGCCCTCGGACAGGGGGATCCTACAATGAGCAGTTCTTC.

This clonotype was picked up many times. CDR3 nucleotide sequence: TGTGCCAGCAGCACCCGCCCAGCGACGGGGAGCTCTGGAAACACCATATATTTT. Its translation is CASSTRPATGSSGNTIYF. The V and J genes are TRBV7-2 and TRBJ1-3; D remains unclear. Germline CDR1 reads SGHTA; CDR2 reads FQGNSA. Trimming stripped 5 bases from V and 0 bases from J, with 20 bases between. This CDR3 has 18 amino acids. Full variable domain (outside the CDR3, taken from reference TRBV7-2 and TRBJ1-3): GAGVSQSPSNKVTEKGKDVELRCDPISGHTALYWYRQSLGQGLEFLIYFQGNSAPDKSGLPSDRFSAERTGGSVSTLTIQRTQQEDSAVYLCASSTRPATGSSGNTIYFGEGSWLTVV.

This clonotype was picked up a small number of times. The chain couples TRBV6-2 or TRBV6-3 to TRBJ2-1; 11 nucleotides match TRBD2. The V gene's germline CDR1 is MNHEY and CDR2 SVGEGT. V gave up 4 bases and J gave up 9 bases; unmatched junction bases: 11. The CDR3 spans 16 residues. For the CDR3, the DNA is TGTGCCAGCAGTTCTCTAGCGGGGGGCCCACCGAGTGAGCAGTTCTTC. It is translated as CASSSLAGGPPSEQFF.

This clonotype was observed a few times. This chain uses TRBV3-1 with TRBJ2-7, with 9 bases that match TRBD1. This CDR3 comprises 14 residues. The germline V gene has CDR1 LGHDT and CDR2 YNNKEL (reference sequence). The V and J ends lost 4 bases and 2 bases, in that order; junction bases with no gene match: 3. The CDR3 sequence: CASSPGQGTYEQYF. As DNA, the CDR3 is TGTGCCAGCAGCCCGGGACAGGGAACCTACGAGCAGTACTTC.

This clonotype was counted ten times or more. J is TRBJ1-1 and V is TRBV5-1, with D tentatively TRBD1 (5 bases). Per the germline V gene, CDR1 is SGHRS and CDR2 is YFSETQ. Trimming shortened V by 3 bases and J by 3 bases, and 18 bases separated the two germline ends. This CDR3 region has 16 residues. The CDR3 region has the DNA TGCGCCAGCAGCTCCAACCCTAGCCGGGGCCACACTGAAGCTTTCTTT. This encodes CASSSNPSRGHTEAFF.

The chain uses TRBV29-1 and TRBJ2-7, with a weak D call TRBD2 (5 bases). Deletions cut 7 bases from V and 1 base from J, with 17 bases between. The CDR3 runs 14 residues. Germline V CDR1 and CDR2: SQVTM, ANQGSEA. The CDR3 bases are TGCAGCGCCGATTTGGGAGAGGGATCCTACGAGCAGTACTTC. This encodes CSADLGEGSYEQYF.

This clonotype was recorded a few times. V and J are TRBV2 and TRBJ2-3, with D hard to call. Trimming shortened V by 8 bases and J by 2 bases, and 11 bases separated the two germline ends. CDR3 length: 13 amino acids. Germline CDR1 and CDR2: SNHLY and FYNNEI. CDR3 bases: TGTGCCAGCCGTACCGAAGCCACAGATACGCAGTATTTT. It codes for CASRTEATDTQYF.